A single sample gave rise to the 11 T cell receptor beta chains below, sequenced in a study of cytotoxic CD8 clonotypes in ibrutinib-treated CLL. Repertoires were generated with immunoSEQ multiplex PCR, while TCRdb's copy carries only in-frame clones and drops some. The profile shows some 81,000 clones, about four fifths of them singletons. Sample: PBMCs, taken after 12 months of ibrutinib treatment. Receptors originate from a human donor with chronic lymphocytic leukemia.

CDR3 sequence: CASNHKGQETQYF. DNA for the CDR3: TGTGCCAGCAACCATAAGGGCCAAGAGACCCAGTACTTC. The chain recombines TRBV7-9 with TRBJ2-5; unclear D gene. Trimming stripped 7 bases from V and 1 base from J, with 10 bases between. The CDR3 loop spans 13 amino acids. Germline lookup yields CDR1 SEHNR and CDR2 FQNEAQ (reference sequence). The variable domain in full, completed from reference TRBV7-9 and TRBJ2-5, reads DTGVSQNPRHKITKRGQNVTFRCDPISEHNRLYWYRQTLGQGPEFLTYFQNEAQLEKSRLLSDRFSAERPKGSFSTLEIQRTEQGDSAMYLCASNHKGQETQYFGPGTRLLVL.

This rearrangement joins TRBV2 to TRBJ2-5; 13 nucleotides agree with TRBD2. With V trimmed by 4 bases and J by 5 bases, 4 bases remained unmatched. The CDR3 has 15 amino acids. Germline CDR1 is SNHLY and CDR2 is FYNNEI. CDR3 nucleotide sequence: TGTGCCAGCAGTGTGGGACTAGCGGGATCGGAGACCCAGTACTTC. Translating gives CASSVGLAGSETQYF.

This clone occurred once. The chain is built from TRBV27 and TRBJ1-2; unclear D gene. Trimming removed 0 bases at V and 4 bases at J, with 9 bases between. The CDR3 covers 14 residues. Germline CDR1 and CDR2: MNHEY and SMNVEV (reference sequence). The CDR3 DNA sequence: TGTGCCAGCAGTTTATCGCCACGGGGCTATGGCTACACCTTC. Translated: CASSLSPRGYGYTF.

The CDR3 region is CASSEVQGTIRHF. The CDR3, as DNA: TGTGCCAGCAGTGAGGTCCAGGGTACCATTCGGCATTTT. The chain has TRBV6-1 and TRBJ1-5; maybe TRBD1 (5 bases). The germline CDR1 and CDR2 sequences are MNHNS and SASEGT. This CDR3 comprises 13 residues. V lost 3 bases to trimming and J lost 15 bases, with 18 bases between them.

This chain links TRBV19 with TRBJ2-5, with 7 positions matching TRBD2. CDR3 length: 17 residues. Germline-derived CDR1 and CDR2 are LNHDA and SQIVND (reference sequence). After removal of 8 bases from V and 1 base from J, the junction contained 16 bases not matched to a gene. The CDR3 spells CASGSGDPPAFQETQYF. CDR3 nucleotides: TGTGCCAGTGGGAGCGGGGACCCCCCCGCTTTCCAAGAGACCCAGTACTTC.

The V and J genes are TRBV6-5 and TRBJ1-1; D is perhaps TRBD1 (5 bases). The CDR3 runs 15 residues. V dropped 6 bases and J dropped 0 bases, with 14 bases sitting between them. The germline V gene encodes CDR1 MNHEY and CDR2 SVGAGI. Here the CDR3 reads CASRPGTTMNTEAFF. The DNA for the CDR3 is TGTGCCAGCAGACCTGGGACGACAATGAACACTGAAGCTTTCTTT.

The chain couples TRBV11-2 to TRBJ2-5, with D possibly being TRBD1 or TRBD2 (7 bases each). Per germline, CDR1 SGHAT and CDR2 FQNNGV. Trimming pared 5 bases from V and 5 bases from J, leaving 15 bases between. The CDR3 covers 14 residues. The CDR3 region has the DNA TGTGCCAGCAGCCCAGGGGGGGGTTGGGAGACCCAGTACTTC. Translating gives CASSPGGGWETQYF.

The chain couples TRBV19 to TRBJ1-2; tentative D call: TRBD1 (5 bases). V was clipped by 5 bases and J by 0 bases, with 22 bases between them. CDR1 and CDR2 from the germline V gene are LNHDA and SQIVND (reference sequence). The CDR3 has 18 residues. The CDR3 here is CASSGAATPHFTNYGYTF. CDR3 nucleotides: TGTGCCAGTAGTGGGGCGGCAACCCCACACTTTACTAACTATGGCTACACCTTC.

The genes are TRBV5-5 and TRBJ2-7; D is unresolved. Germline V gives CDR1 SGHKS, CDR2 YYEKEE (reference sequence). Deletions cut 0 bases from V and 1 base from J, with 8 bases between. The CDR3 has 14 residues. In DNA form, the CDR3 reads TGTGCCAGCAGCTTGGATAACTTTTCCTACGAGCAGTACTTC. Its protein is CASSLDNFSYEQYF.

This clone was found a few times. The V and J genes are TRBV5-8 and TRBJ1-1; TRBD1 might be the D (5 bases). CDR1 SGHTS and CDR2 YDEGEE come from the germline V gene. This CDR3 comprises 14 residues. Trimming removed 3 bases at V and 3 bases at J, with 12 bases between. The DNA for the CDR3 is TGTGCCAGCAGCTGGGACCTGGGGTACACTGAAGCTTTCTTT. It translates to CASSWDLGYTEAFF.

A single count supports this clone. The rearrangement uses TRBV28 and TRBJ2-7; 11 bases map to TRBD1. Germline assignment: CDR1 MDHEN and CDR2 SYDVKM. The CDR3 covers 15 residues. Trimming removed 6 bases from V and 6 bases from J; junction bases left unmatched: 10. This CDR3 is CASSRGTGGFSEQYF. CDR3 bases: TGTGCCAGCAGCCGAGGGACAGGGGGGTTTAGCGAGCAGTACTTC.